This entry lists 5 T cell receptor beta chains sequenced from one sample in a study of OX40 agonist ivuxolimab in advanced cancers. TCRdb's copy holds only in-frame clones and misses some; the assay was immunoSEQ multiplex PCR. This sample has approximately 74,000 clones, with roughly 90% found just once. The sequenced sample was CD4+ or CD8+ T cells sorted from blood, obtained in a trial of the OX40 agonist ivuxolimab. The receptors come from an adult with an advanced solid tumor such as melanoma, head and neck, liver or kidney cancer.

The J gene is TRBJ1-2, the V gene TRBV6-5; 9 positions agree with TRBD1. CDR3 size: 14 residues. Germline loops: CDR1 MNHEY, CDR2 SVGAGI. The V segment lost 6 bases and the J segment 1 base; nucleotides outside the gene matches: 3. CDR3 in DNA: TGTGCCAGCAGCCCGACAGGGGGTAACTATGGCTACACCTTC. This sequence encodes CASSPTGGNYGYTF.

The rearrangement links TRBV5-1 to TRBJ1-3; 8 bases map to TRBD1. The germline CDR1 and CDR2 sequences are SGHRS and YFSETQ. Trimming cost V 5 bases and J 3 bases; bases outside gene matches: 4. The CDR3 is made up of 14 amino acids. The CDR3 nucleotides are TGCGCCAGCAGGAACGACAGGGGTGGAAACACCATATATTTT. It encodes CASRNDRGGNTIYF.

The CDR3 reads CASSLVGESIKETQYF. CDR3 nucleotides: TGTGCCAGCAGCTTAGTCGGGGAGTCAATCAAAGAGACCCAGTACTTC. This chain joins TRBV7-9 and TRBJ2-5; perhaps TRBD2 as D (5 bases). The CDR3 extends over 16 amino acids. Trimming took off 1 base at V and 3 bases at J, with 15 bases between the two ends. Germline loops: CDR1 SEHNR, CDR2 FQNEAQ (reference sequence).

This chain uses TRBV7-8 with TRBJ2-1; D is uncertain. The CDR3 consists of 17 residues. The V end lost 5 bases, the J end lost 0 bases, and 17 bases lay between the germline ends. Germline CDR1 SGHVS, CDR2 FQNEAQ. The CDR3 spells CASSPTRRSSSYNEQFF. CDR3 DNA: TGTGCCAGCAGCCCCACGAGGCGGTCGAGCTCCTACAATGAGCAGTTCTTC.

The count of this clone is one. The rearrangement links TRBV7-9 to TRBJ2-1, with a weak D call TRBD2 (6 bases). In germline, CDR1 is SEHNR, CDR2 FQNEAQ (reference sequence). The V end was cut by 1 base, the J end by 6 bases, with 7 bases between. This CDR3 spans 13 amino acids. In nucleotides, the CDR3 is TGTGCCAGCAGCTTAGGTAGCGGCAATGAGCAGTTCTTC. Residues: CASSLGSGNEQFF.